This T cell receptor (beta chain) was observed in a study of shared clonotypes between healthy human individuals. Turning to the study itself: Each donor's CD8 memory used one plate, CD8 naive two, each CD4 subset three.

This clone was recorded once. Its antigen remains unknown. Trimming took off 7 bases at V and 4 bases at J, with 11 bases between the two ends. Germline CDR1 reads SGHTA; CDR2 reads FQGNSA. The CDR3 loop spans 13 amino acids. Findings and caveats of the study: Large sequencing depth failed to make sorted-subset sequencing complete, rarefaction showed.

Generated by immunoSEQ multiplex PCR, the TCRdb table keeps only in-frame clones and is missing some. The data contain about 2.3 million clones, just over 90% of them seen just once; the ten biggest clones take up about 0.39%. The investigators split CD4+ cells into a CD45RA+ naive subset and a CD45RA-negative memory subset. The genes are TRBV7-2 and TRBJ2-1; D unclear. The sequenced sample consisted of naive CD4+ T cells from PBMCs. Subset given: CD45RA+ positively selected. The clonotype originates from a man aged 18 to 30 in good health. Some clones in this sample may be carry-over from other donors' samples. The CDR3 here is CASIKAAYNEQFF. The CDR3 DNA sequence: TGTGCCAGCATCAAGGCGGCTTACAATGAGCAGTTCTTC.